This T cell receptor beta chain was identified during a study of long-term antiretroviral therapy in people with HIV. The wider study: The earliest samples predate the 2015 immediate-ART recommendation by about a decade. Study-level results: Diversity increased after ART yet remained lower than in transplant donor controls. Within the repertoire, clones expanded before ART were dominant at all time points.

Note on this clone: The antigen remains undetermined.

Germline V lookup: CDR1 SGHAT, CDR2 FQNNGV. Trimming removed 5 bases from V and 4 bases from J; junction bases left unmatched: 8. The CDR3 extends over 15 amino acids. Run at survey level, the immunoSEQ assay was version v3.0. Repertoires were generated with immunoSEQ multiplex PCR, while TCRdb's copy carries only in-frame clones and drops some. The sample consists of tens of thousands of clones, over 70% of them appearing once. The sequenced sample was unsorted PBMCs, obtained 1.2 years after starting antiretroviral therapy. This receptor was identified in a woman aged 40 to 50 with HIV. J is TRBJ1-5 and V is TRBV11-2, with 7 bases lining up with TRBD1. The CDR3 protein is CASSPTGTDNQPQHF. The DNA of the CDR3 is TGTGCCAGCAGCCCAACCGGGACAGATAATCAGCCCCAGCATTTT.